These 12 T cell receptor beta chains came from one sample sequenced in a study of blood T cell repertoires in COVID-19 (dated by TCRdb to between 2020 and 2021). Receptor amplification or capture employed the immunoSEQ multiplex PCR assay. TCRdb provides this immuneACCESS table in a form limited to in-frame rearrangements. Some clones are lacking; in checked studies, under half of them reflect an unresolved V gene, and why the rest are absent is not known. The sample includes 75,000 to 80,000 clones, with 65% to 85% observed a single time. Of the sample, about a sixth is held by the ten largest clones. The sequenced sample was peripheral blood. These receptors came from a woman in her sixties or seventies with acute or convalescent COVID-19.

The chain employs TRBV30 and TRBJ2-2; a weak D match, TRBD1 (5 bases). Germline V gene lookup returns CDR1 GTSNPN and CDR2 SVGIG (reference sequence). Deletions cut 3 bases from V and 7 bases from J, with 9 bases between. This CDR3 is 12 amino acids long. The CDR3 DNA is TGTGCCTGGAGGGGGCCGGTCGGGGAGCTGTTTTTT. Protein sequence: CAWRGPVGELFF.

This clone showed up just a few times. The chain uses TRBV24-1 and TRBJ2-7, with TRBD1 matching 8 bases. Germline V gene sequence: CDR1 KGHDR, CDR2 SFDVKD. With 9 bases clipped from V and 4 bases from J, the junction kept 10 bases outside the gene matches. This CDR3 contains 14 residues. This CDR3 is CATSRGQGGYEQYF. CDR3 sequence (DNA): TGTGCCACCTCTCGCGGACAGGGTGGATACGAGCAGTACTTC.

The CDR3 region has the DNA TGTGCCAGCAGCTTAGCGTCCCAGGGTACCCATGAAAAACTGTTTTTT. As protein: CASSLASQGTHEKLFF. The chain is built from TRBV7-9 and TRBJ1-4; TRBD1 might be the D (5 bases). CDR1 is SEHNR and CDR2 is FQNEAQ in the germline V gene (reference sequence). Trimming removed 0 bases at V and 6 bases at J, with 14 bases between. The CDR3 is 16 amino acids. Filled out from reference TRBV7-9 and TRBJ1-4, the complete variable domain reads DTGVSQNPRHKITKRGQNVTFRCDPISEHNRLYWYRQTLGQGPEFLTYFQNEAQLEKSRLLSDRFSAERPKGSFSTLEIQRTEQGDSAMYLCASSLASQGTHEKLFFGSGTQLSVL.

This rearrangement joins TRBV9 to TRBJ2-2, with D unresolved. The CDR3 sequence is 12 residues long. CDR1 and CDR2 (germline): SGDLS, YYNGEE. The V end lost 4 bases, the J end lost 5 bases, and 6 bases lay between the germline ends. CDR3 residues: CASSFRTGELFF. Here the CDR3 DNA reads TGTGCCAGCAGCTTCCGGACCGGGGAGCTGTTTTTT. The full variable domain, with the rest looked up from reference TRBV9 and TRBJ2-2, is DSGVTQTPKHLITATGQRVTLRCSPRSGDLSVYWYQQSLDQGLQFLIQYYNGEERAKGNILERFSAQQFPDLHSELNLSSLELGDSALYFCASSFRTGELFFGEGSRLTVL.

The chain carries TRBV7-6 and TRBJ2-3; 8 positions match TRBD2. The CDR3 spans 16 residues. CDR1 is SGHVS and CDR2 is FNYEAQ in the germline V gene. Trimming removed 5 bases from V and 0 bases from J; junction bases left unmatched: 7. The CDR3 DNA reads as TGTGCCAGCAGCCCGAGGGGCGGGGGGAGCACAGATACGCAGTATTTT. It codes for CASSPRGGGSTDTQYF.

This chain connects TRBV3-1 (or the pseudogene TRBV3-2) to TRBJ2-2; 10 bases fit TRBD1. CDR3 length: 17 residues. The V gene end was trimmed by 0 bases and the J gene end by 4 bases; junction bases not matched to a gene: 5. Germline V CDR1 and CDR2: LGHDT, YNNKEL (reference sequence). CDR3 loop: CASSQDWGTGVTGELFF. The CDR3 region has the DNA TGTGCCAGCAGCCAAGATTGGGGGACAGGGGTCACCGGGGAGCTGTTTTTT.

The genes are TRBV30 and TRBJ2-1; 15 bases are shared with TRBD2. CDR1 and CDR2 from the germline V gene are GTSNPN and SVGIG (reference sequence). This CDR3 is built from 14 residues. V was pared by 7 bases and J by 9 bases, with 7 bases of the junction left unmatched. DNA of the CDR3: TGTGCCTCCAGGACTAGCGGGGGGGCCGGTGAGCAGTTCTTC. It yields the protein CASRTSGGAGEQFF.

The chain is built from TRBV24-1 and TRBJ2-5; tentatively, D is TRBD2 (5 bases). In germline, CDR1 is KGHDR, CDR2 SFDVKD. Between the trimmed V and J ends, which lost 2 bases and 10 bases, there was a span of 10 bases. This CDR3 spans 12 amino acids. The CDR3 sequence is CATSDWRQNQYF. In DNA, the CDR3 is TGTGCCACCAGTGATTGGAGGCAGAACCAGTACTTC.

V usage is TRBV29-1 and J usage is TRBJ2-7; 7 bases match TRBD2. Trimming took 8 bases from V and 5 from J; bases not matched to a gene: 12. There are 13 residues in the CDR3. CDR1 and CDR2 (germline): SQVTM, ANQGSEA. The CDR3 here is CSPRAGVSDEQYV. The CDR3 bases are TGCAGCCCCCGGGCGGGGGTTTCGGACGAGCAGTACGTC.

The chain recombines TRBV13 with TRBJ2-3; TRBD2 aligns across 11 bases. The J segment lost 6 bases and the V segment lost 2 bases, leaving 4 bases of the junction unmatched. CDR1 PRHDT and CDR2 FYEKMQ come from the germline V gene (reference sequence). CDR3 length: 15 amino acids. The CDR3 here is CASSLQLAGADTQYF. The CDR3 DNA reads TGTGCCAGCAGCTTACAACTAGCGGGGGCTGATACGCAGTATTTT. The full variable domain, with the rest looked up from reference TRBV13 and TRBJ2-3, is AAGVIQSPRHLIKEKRETATLKCYPIPRHDTVYWYQQGPGQDPQFLISFYEKMQSDKGSIPDRFSAQQFSDYHSELNMSSLELGDSALYFCASSLQLAGADTQYFGPGTRLTVL.

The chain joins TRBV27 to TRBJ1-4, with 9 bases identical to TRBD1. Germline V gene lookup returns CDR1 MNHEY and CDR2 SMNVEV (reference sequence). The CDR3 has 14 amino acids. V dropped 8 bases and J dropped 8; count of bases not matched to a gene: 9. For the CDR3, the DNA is TGTGCCAGCGGATACAGGGGGCGTGGGGAAAAACTGTTTTTT. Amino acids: CASGYRGRGEKLFF.

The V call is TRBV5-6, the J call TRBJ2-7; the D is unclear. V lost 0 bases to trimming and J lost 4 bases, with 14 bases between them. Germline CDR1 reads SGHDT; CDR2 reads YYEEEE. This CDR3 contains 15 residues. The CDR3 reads CASSLEELLAYEQYF. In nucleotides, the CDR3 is TGTGCCAGCAGCTTGGAGGAGCTCCTTGCGTACGAGCAGTACTTC.